The 31 T cell receptor beta chains below come from one sample, sequenced in a study of T-cell memory formation after mild COVID-19. TCRdb re-called the 5' RACE reads with MiXCR, one entry per CDR3 protein. This sample has almost 250,000 distinct CDR3 sequences, with approximately 15% found just once. Sequencing was performed on PBMCs or a T cell subset sorted from them (not recorded which). The receptors shown here come from an adult woman who had mild COVID-19 (a few samples of this study predate the infection). Cell type and time point are not known.

This clonotype was detected only a few times. CDR3 bases: TGTGCCAGCAGTAGAGGCCGGACAGGCCCTAACTATGGCTACACCTTC. Protein product: CASSRGRTGPNYGYTF. V gene TRBV12-3 or TRBV12-4 combines with J gene TRBJ1-2; 7 nucleotides align to TRBD1. V was pared by 5 bases and J by 0 bases, with 9 bases of the junction left unmatched. The CDR3 contains 16 residues.

In DNA form, the CDR3 reads TGTGCCAGCAGCCCCGGATGGGGAACAGATACGCAGTATTTT. Translated: CASSPGWGTDTQYF. The V and J genes are TRBV11-2 and TRBJ2-3; D not resolved. The V gene's germline CDR1 is SGHAT and CDR2 FQNNGV. The CDR3 has 14 amino acids. The V end lost 5 bases, the J end lost 3 bases, and 12 bases lay between the germline ends.

There are a few counts of this clonotype. This chain joins TRBV5-5 and TRBJ1-5; no clear D. This CDR3 contains 16 residues. V was shortened by 1 base and J by 5 bases, with 16 bases between the two germline ends. The germline gives CDR1 SGHKS, CDR2 YYEKEE (reference sequence). CDR3 DNA: TGTGCCAGCAGCTTGTCCGGGGAACGCTTCCATCAGCCCCAGCATTTT. This translates into CASSLSGERFHQPQHF.

This clonotype was counted many times. The gene calls are TRBV7-2 and TRBJ2-7; 9 nucleotides agree with TRBD2. V shed 5 bases and J 3 bases; nucleotides not matched to a gene: 14. There are 17 residues in the CDR3. Germline lookup yields CDR1 SGHTA and CDR2 FQGNSA. The CDR3, as DNA: TGTGCCAGCAGCCCTACCCCCAGACTAGCGGTTGACTACGAGCAGTACTTC. Residues: CASSPTPRLAVDYEQYF.

This clonotype was seen more than once but under ten times. This chain connects TRBV5-1 to TRBJ2-3; D might be TRBD1 or TRBD2, each matching 5 bases. CDR1 and CDR2 from the germline V gene are SGHRS and YFSETQ. This CDR3 has 14 amino acids. V was pared by 1 base and J by 4 bases, with 10 bases between. Here the CDR3 DNA reads TGCGCCAGCAGCTTGCGTGAGGGGTCAGATACGCAGTATTTT. Translation gives CASSLREGSDTQYF.

This clonotype was counted ten times or more. The V call is TRBV7-2, the J call TRBJ2-7; D not resolved. This CDR3 comprises 13 residues. The V end was cut by 5 bases, the J end by 0 bases, with 8 bases between. Germline V gene lookup returns CDR1 SGHTA and CDR2 FQGNSA. The CDR3 loop reads CASSPRSSYEQYF. Here the CDR3 DNA reads TGTGCCAGCAGCCCCAGGAGCTCCTACGAGCAGTACTTC.

A few counts support this clonotype. The V call is TRBV9, the J call TRBJ2-7; D gene unclear. Germline V gives CDR1 SGDLS, CDR2 YYNGEE. Deletions cut 4 bases from V and 2 bases from J, with 13 bases between. This CDR3 has 14 residues. CDR3 DNA: TGTGCCAGCAGCCCCCGTCTGGGTACCTACGAGCAGTACTTC. Its translation is CASSPRLGTYEQYF.

This clonotype has only a few counts. CDR3 nucleotide sequence: TGTGCCAGTAGTATAAGGGGGACAGGGAGAAGCCTGAATACGCAGTATTTT. Protein: CASSIRGTGRSLNTQYF. This chain joins TRBV19 and TRBJ2-3; the match to TRBD1 covers 9 bases. The CDR3 spans 17 residues. In germline, CDR1 is LNHDA, CDR2 SQIVND (reference sequence). V gave up 2 bases and J gave up 7 bases; unmatched junction bases: 13.

CDR3 DNA: TGTGCCAGCAGCTCCATCGACAGACAGGGCCGACGGACTGAAGCTTTCTTT. This translates into CASSSIDRQGRRTEAFF. The chain couples TRBV5-6 to TRBJ1-1, with 7 bases identical to TRBD1. Germline trimming cut 3 bases from V and 5 bases from J; bases unmatched to any gene: 16. Germline CDR1 reads SGHDT; CDR2 reads YYEEEE. This CDR3 is 17 amino acids long.

The chain combines TRBV9 with TRBJ1-1; D call uncertain. The CDR3 is 14 residues long. V gave up 2 bases and J gave up 6 bases, with 14 bases separating them. Looked up from germline, CDR1 is SGDLS and CDR2 is YYNGEE. CDR3 sequence reads: CASSVGPSAPEAFF. The CDR3 DNA reads TGTGCCAGCAGCGTGGGCCCTTCGGCCCCTGAAGCTTTCTTT.

Note on this clonotype: A junction end diverges from the germline sequence, so it may reflect a read error. The genes are TRBV12-3 or TRBV12-4 and TRBJ2-1, with 8 bases identical to TRBD2. This CDR3 spans 13 amino acids. Here the CDR3 reads CASSSTPGGALLF. CDR3 bases: TGTGCCAGCAGTTCCACCCCCGGGGGGGCGTTGCTCTTC.

J is TRBJ2-2 and V is TRBV5-1; TRBD1 agrees at 9 bases. The J segment lost 5 bases and the V segment lost 3 bases, leaving 5 bases of the junction unmatched. The CDR3 has 15 amino acids. Germline assignment: CDR1 SGHRS and CDR2 YFSETQ. The DNA of the CDR3 is TGCGCCAGCAGCTCACAGGGGGCGAGGACCGGGGAGCTGTTTTTT. It encodes CASSSQGARTGELFF.

This chain joins TRBV18 and TRBJ1-4; no clear D gene. Germline V gene sequence: CDR1 KGHSH, CDR2 LQKENI. The CDR3 has 13 amino acids. Trimming removed 4 bases at V and 3 bases at J, with 6 bases between. In nucleotides, the CDR3 is TGTGCCAGCTCACAGGGTTCTAATGAAAAACTGTTTTTT. Its translation: CASSQGSNEKLFF.

This sequence joins TRBV5-1 and TRBJ1-1; D is perhaps TRBD1 (5 bases). The germline V gene encodes CDR1 SGHRS and CDR2 YFSETQ. This CDR3 is built from 14 residues. V lost 0 bases, J lost 11 bases, and 17 bases lay in between. CDR3 nucleotide sequence: TGCGCCAGCAGCTTGGCAGGGCAGGGCTTAGGGGCTTTCTTT. Its translation is CASSLAGQGLGAFF.

This rearrangement joins TRBV25-1 to TRBJ2-7, with 9 bases lining up with TRBD1. J was trimmed by 3 bases and V by 4 bases; bases with no gene match: 7. CDR1 is MGHDK and CDR2 is SYGVNS in the germline V gene. This CDR3 contains 15 residues. The CDR3 nucleotides are TGTGCCAGCAGTGGTCGCCGGGACAGGGACTACGAGCAGTACTTC. Translated, it gives CASSGRRDRDYEQYF.

The V call is TRBV24-1, the J call TRBJ2-5, with a weak D call TRBD2 (5 bases). The CDR3 length is 16 residues. Looked up from germline, CDR1 is KGHDR and CDR2 is SFDVKD. V shed 4 bases and J shed 4 bases, with 18 bases lying between them. The CDR3 here is CATSETRGPGRETQYF. The DNA for the CDR3 is TGTGCCACCAGTGAGACTCGAGGCCCGGGGAGAGAGACCCAGTACTTC.

This clonotype showed up many times. The chain combines TRBV7-3 with TRBJ2-2; D is unresolved. Between the trimmed V and J ends, which lost 6 bases and 4 bases, there was a span of 15 bases. The CDR3 contains 15 residues. The germline V gene has CDR1 SGHTA and CDR2 FQGTGA. CDR3 in DNA: TGTGCCAGCAGGAAAATCGGTTCAGTCACCGGGGAGCTGTTTTTT. Protein: CASRKIGSVTGELFF.

This clonotype was seen only a few times. This sequence joins TRBV2 and TRBJ2-5, with no clear D. Germline V gene data show CDR1 as SNHLY and CDR2 as FYNNEI. This CDR3 spans 11 amino acids. Trimming removed 3 bases from V and 5 bases from J, with 4 bases in between. The CDR3 spells CASSDWETQYF. The CDR3 nucleotides read TGTGCCAGCAGTGACTGGGAGACCCAGTACTTC. Complete variable domain (other parts from reference TRBV2 and TRBJ2-5): EPEVTQTPSHQVTQMGQEVILRCVPISNHLYFYWYRQILGQKVEFLVSFYNNEISEKSEIFDDQFSVERPDGSNFTLKIRSTKLEDSAMYFCASSDWETQYFGPGTRLLVL.

This clonotype has just a few counts. The chain is built from TRBV12-3 or TRBV12-4 and TRBJ2-7; tentatively, D is TRBD2 (5 bases). V dropped 2 bases and J dropped 9 bases, with 17 bases sitting between them. This CDR3 has 14 amino acids. The chain's CDR3 is CASSLLAGSGSQYF. CDR3 sequence (DNA): TGTGCCAGCAGTTTATTGGCAGGATCGGGATCGCAGTACTTC.

In its sample, this clonotype was seen a few times. This chain uses TRBV20-1 with TRBJ2-7, with D uncertain. V was trimmed by 5 bases and J by 2 bases, leaving 13 bases between them. CDR3 length: 13 residues. Germline V gives CDR1 DFQATT, CDR2 SNEGSKA (reference sequence). CDR3 sequence (DNA): TGCAGTGCTCCCTCCGGACGGGCCTACGAGCAGTACTTC. Protein sequence: CSAPSGRAYEQYF.

A few counts support this clonotype. This chain links TRBV12-3 or TRBV12-4 with TRBJ2-2; TRBD1 agrees at 8 bases. The CDR3 loop spans 17 amino acids. With 7 bases clipped from V and 3 bases from J, the junction kept 13 bases outside the gene matches. CDR3 sequence reads: CASTPSGQGAYTGELFF. The CDR3 region has the DNA TGTGCCAGCACCCCTTCCGGTCAGGGGGCCTACACCGGGGAGCTGTTTTTT.

About this clonotype itself: One end of the junction does not line up with germline, which may come from a read error. DNA of the CDR3: TGCGCCAGCATCTTGGGTGGCTACGAGCAGTACTTC. Translation: CASILGGYEQYF. V is TRBV5-1 and J is TRBJ2-7; D remains unclear. CDR3 size: 12 residues. Germline CDR1 reads SGHRS; CDR2 reads YFSETQ.

This clonotype turned up a few times. This chain connects TRBV19 to TRBJ2-3; 9 bases match TRBD2. Germline V gene sequence: CDR1 LNHDA, CDR2 SQIVND (reference sequence). The CDR3 consists of 19 residues. V gave up 4 bases and J gave up 5 bases; unmatched junction bases: 19. This CDR3 reads CASSKGLAKGGRSKDTQYF. In DNA, the CDR3 is TGTGCCAGTAGTAAAGGACTAGCGAAAGGAGGTCGTTCGAAAGATACGCAGTATTTT.

The sample holds a few counts of this clonotype. V usage is TRBV12-3 or TRBV12-4 and J usage is TRBJ1-5; weak D call: TRBD1 (5 bases). Trimming pared 6 bases from V and 11 bases from J, leaving 20 bases between. The length of the CDR3 is 14 residues. The chain's CDR3 is CASSLGANAQTQHF. CDR3 bases: TGTGCCAGCAGCCTCGGGGCTAATGCACAAACCCAGCATTTT.

The table lists this clonotype with a few counts. The chain couples TRBV20-1 to TRBJ2-7, with TRBD2 matching 9 bases. CDR3 length: 13 amino acids. Germline lookup yields CDR1 DFQATT and CDR2 SNEGSKA (reference sequence). CDR3 sequence reads: CPAPGTSKYEQYF. The CDR3 coding sequence is TGCCCAGCACCCGGGACTAGCAAGTACGAGCAGTACTTC.

The rearrangement joins TRBV7-7 to TRBJ2-5, with D perhaps TRBD1 (6 bases). Trimming shortened V by 5 bases and J by 1 base, and 14 bases separated the two germline ends. The germline V gene has CDR1 SSHAT and CDR2 FNYEAQ (reference sequence). This CDR3 contains 15 residues. CDR3 bases: TGTGCCAGCAGCCCCAGAGGGGGTACCCAAGAGACCCAGTACTTC. Translation: CASSPRGGTQETQYF. The complete variable domain, with remaining parts taken from reference TRBV7-7 and TRBJ2-5, reads GAGVSQSPRYKVTKRGQDVTLRCDPISSHATLYWYQQALGQGPEFLTYFNYEAQPDKSGLPSDRFSAERPEGSISTLTIQRTEQRDSAMYRCASSPRGGTQETQYFGPGTRLLVL.

This clonotype has a handful of counts. J is TRBJ1-1 and V is TRBV30; 11 positions agree with TRBD1. The CDR3 covers 14 residues. The V gene's germline CDR1 is GTSNPN and CDR2 SVGIG (reference sequence). After removal of 2 bases from V and 10 bases from J, the junction contained 9 bases not matched to a gene. The DNA for the CDR3 is TGTGCCTGGAGTCCACCGACCGGGACAGGGGGAGCTTTCTTT. Its protein is CAWSPPTGTGGAFF.

The chain links TRBV19 to TRBJ1-5; D is uncertain. This CDR3 is 13 amino acids long. V was clipped by 8 bases and J by 4 bases, with 12 bases between them. Germline-derived CDR1 and CDR2 are LNHDA and SQIVND (reference sequence). Written as DNA, the CDR3 is TGTGCCAGTGCAGGTGACCGAAATCAGCCCCAGCATTTT. Translating gives CASAGDRNQPQHF. The complete variable domain, with remaining parts taken from reference TRBV19 and TRBJ1-5, reads DGGITQSPKYLFRKEGQNVTLSCEQNLNHDAMYWYRQDPGQGLRLIYYSQIVNDFQKGDIAEGYSVSREKKESFPLTVTSAQKNPTAFYLCASAGDRNQPQHFGDGTRLSIL.

This sequence joins TRBV24-1 and TRBJ2-1; tentatively, D is TRBD1 (5 bases). V was pared by 3 bases and J by 3 bases, with 14 bases between. Germline loops: CDR1 KGHDR, CDR2 SFDVKD. The CDR3 runs 16 residues. CDR3 DNA: TGTGCCACCAGTGATGGGGCCCGATCACGCTACAATGAGCAGTTCTTC. It codes for CATSDGARSRYNEQFF.

This clonotype was picked up a small number of times. The gene calls are TRBV30 and TRBJ2-1; D gene unclear. Germline CDR1 and CDR2: GTSNPN and SVGIG (reference sequence). The V end was cut by 0 bases, the J end by 5 bases, with 2 bases between. The CDR3 runs to 11 residues. CDR3 coding DNA: TGTGCCTGGAGTGTGAACAATGAGCAGTTCTTC. It specifies CAWSVNNEQFF.

In its sample, this clonotype was seen a few times. The chain employs TRBV20-1 and TRBJ1-4; no reliable D call. Between the trimmed V and J ends, which lost 2 bases and 9 bases, there was a span of 13 bases. This CDR3 has 13 residues. Germline CDR1 DFQATT, CDR2 SNEGSKA (reference sequence). The CDR3 DNA sequence: TGCAGTGCTAGATCCCGGGGAGGGCAAAAACTGTTTTTT. The encoded protein is CSARSRGGQKLFF.